The rows below give T cell receptor beta chains drawn from one sample of a study of shared clonotypes between healthy human individuals. Sequencing used immunoSEQ multiplex PCR; TCRdb keeps in-frame clones, though not all of them. The sample shows 2.3 million or so clones, just over 90% of them seen only once. Sequencing input: naive CD4+ T cells from PBMCs. Every receptor here comes from a man between 18 and 29 years old in good health. Some clones in this sample may be carry-over from other donors' samples. CDR3s include the opening cysteine and the closing phenylalanine or tryptophan. D genes are given only for firm matches. Expanded clones are given a class, and other clones once, few, many or no size at all.

j_call d_call v_call clone_size cdr3_nt cdr3_aa
TRBJ1-2 TRBD1 TRBV28 . TGTGCCAGCAGGTCGAGGGACAGGGAGGGCTACACCTTC CASRSRDREGYTF
TRBJ2-3 . TRBV15 . TGTGCCACCAGCAGACTTAGGGACCACAACACAGATACGCAGTATTTT CATSRLRDHNTDTQYF
TRBJ2-5 . TRBV15 . TGTGCCACCAGCAGAGATATACAGGAGAGGACCCAGTACTTC CATSRDIQERTQYF
TRBJ2-3 TRBD2 TRBV7-3 . TGTGCCAGCAGCTTGGCTAGCGGGAGTACGAGGACAGATACGCAGTATTTT CASSLASGSTRTDTQYF
TRBJ1-5 TRBD1 TRBV27 . TGTGCCAGCAGTCTGACAGGGGGCCCTCTTTACGGCAATCAGCCCCAGCATTTT CASSLTGGPLYGNQPQHF
TRBJ2-3 . TRBV7-9 . TGTGCCAGCAGCTTATGGCGGGTTAGCACAGATACGCAGTATTTT CASSLWRVSTDTQYF
TRBJ1-1 . TRBV5-6 . TGTGCCAGCAGACCCCAGCCAGAGGGAAGGTCCACTGAAGCTTTCTTT CASRPQPEGRSTEAFF
TRBJ2-5 TRBD2 TRBV9 . TGTGCCAGCAGCCATTCACTAGCGGGAGTTGGGGAGACCCAGTACTTC CASSHSLAGVGETQYF
TRBJ1-2 . TRBV29-1 . TGCAGCGTTGAGACCTCCCAGGGTGGCTACACCTTC CSVETSQGGYTF
TRBJ1-5 . TRBV5-8 . TGTGCCAGCAGCTTGTGGAGAGGGGCCGCCTTCGATCAGCCCCAGCATTTT CASSLWRGAAFDQPQHF
TRBJ2-3 . TRBV4-2 . TGTGCCAGCAGCGAAACCGTAGTGGAAGATACGCAGTATTTT CASSETVVEDTQYF
TRBJ2-1 TRBD2 TRBV7-3 . TGTGCCAGCAGCGCACTAGCGGGAGACAATGAGCAGTTCTTC CASSALAGDNEQFF
TRBJ2-3 . TRBV7-9 . TGTGCCAGCAGCTTTAGCGGCACAGATACGCAGTATTTT CASSFSGTDTQYF
TRBJ1-5 . TRBV4-1 . TGCGCCAGCAGCCTCCATCGGGAGGACTCCTATAGCAATCAGCCCCAGCATTTT CASSLHREDSYSNQPQHF
TRBJ1-1 . TRBV6-1 . TGTGCCAGCAGTGCCCAGGTAGTAGGCGCGGGCACTGAAGCTTTCTTT CASSAQVVGAGTEAFF
TRBJ1-5 . TRBV28 . TGTGCCAGCAGTTCCTCCCCAGCTTACAATCAGCCCCAGCATTTT CASSSSPAYNQPQHF
TRBJ2-6 TRBD1 TRBV15 . TGTGCCACCAGCAGAAACCGGGACAGCGCTTCTGGGGCCAACGTCCTGACTTTC CATSRNRDSASGANVLTF
TRBJ2-7 . TRBV29-1 . TGCAGCGTTGGGACTTCCCCACCCTACGAGCAGTACTTC CSVGTSPPYEQYF
TRBJ1-2 . TRBV7-8 . TGTGCCAGCAGCTCCCGGGATAACTATGGCTACACCTTC CASSSRDNYGYTF
TRBJ2-7 . TRBV9 . TGTGCCAGCAGCGGGGGTATAACTACTTTGGAGCAGTACTTC CASSGGITTLEQYF
TRBJ2-7 . TRBV7-7 . TGTGCCAGCAGCCCCCACGGGCAGGGGAGAAGCGAGCAGTACTTC CASSPHGQGRSEQYF
TRBJ2-6 TRBD1 TRBV18 . TGTGCCAGCTCACCAATCGTGGGGACAGGCGGTTCTGGGGCCAACGTCCTGACTTTC CASSPIVGTGGSGANVLTF
TRBJ2-1 . TRBV4-2 . TGTGCCAGCAGCCAAGATCTTAGACCGGAGGATGAGCAGTTCTTC CASSQDLRPEDEQFF
TRBJ2-2 . TRBV5-1 . TGCGCCAGCAGCTCCCCGACACCCCAGAACACCGGGGAGCTGTTTTTT CASSSPTPQNTGELFF
TRBJ2-7 TRBD2 TRBV5-1 . TGCGCCAGCAGCTTGGCCGCGGCTAGCGGGAGGAAGAGCTCCTACGAGCAGTACTTC CASSLAAASGRKSSYEQYF
TRBJ2-7 TRBD1 TRBV7-9 . TGTGCCAGCAGCTTAGTCGTTAGGACAGGCGGCTACGAGCAGTACTTC CASSLVVRTGGYEQYF
TRBJ2-7 . TRBV28 . TGTGCCAGCAGTTTGAGAGAATTCTACGAGCAGTACTTC CASSLREFYEQYF
TRBJ2-5 TRBD1 TRBV27 . TGTGCCAGCAGACCATCGACAGGGGGCTACGTTCGGGAGACCCAGTACTTC CASRPSTGGYVRETQYF
TRBJ2-3 . TRBV9 . TGTGCCAGCAGACAGGGCCTTATGAGCACAGATACGCAGTATTTT CASRQGLMSTDTQYF
TRBJ2-5 TRBD1 TRBV18 . TGTGCCAGCTCACCTCGGACAGGGAAGGAAGAGACCCAGTACTTC CASSPRTGKEETQYF
TRBJ2-3 TRBD2 TRBV2 . TGTGCCAGCAAATCTACCAGCGGGGCAGATACGCAGTATTTT CASKSTSGADTQYF
TRBJ1-1 TRBD1 TRBV7-8 once TGTGCCAGCAGCTTAGCCAGGGGGGGAAGAAACACTGAAGCTTTCTTT CASSLARGGRNTEAFF
TRBJ1-1 TRBD1 TRBV5-1 . TGCGCCAGCAGCTTGGAGGACAGGAAGACTGAAGCTTTCTTT CASSLEDRKTEAFF
TRBJ2-1 . TRBV5-6 . TGTGCCAGCAGCTTGGCAGGTCCGGTTCCAGAGTACAATGAGCAGTTCTTC CASSLAGPVPEYNEQFF
TRBJ2-7 . TRBV27 . TGTGCCAGCAGCTTGACCTACGAGCAGTACTTC CASSLTYEQYF
TRBJ1-5 . TRBV19 once TGTGCCAGTAGTGTAAGGAGTATAGTTGGAGGGGAGAGGCATCAGCCCCAGCATTTT CASSVRSIVGGERHQPQHF
TRBJ2-4 . TRBV7-8 . TGTGCCAGCAGCTTAGTGGGGGGAGCGCAATTAGCCAAAAACATTCAGTACTTC CASSLVGGAQLAKNIQYF
TRBJ2-5 . TRBV5-1 once TGCGCCAGCAGCTTCACTTCGTACCAAGAGACCCAGTACTTC CASSFTSYQETQYF
TRBJ1-3 . TRBV1 . TGCACCAGCAGCCAAGTGGTCCGAAACACCATATATTTT CTSSQVVRNTIYF
TRBJ2-1 TRBD2 TRBV27 . TGTGCCAGCAGTCCCACCCATAGGACGGGAGGGTTCCATGAGCAGTTCTTC CASSPTHRTGGFHEQFF
TRBJ1-4 TRBD1 TRBV7-2 once TGTGCCAGCAGCACCCGACAGGGGGGGGTTCCGTTTTTT CASSTRQGGVPFF
TRBJ2-7 TRBD2 TRBV7-9 . TGTGCCAGCAGCTTGTTACTAGCGGGAGGGCTAATGGGGCAGTACTTC CASSLLLAGGLMGQYF
TRBJ2-5 TRBD2 TRBV11-2 . TGTGCCAGCAGCCGCCGGAATGGGCGGGAGGGCCGGGAGACCCAGTACTTC CASSRRNGREGRETQYF
TRBJ1-5 . TRBV6-5 . TGTGCCAGCAGTTCTTCCAGCAATCAGCCCCAGCATTTT CASSSSSNQPQHF
TRBJ2-7 TRBD1 TRBV28 . TGTGCCAGCAGTTTACCCGGACAGGGGACCTACGAGCAGTACTTC CASSLPGQGTYEQYF
TRBJ2-3 . TRBV4-1 . TGCGCCAGCAGCCAATACCTAGCGAGAGACACAGATACGCAGTATTTT CASSQYLARDTDTQYF
TRBJ2-7 TRBD2 TRBV9 . TGTGCCAGCAGCGTAGAGGGAGGGACCTCCTACGAGCAGTACTTC CASSVEGGTSYEQYF
TRBJ1-4 TRBD1 TRBV29-1 . TGCAGCGCCTTCGGGCAGGGGGAGGAAAAACTGTTTTTT CSAFGQGEEKLFF
TRBJ1-1 . TRBV5-1 . TGCGCCAGCACCATGGAGGGCGATACGAGTACTGAAGCTTTCTTT CASTMEGDTSTEAFF
TRBJ2-7 . TRBV2 . TGTGCCAGCAGGGGGCCAGGGCCCTACGAGCAGTACTTC CASRGPGPYEQYF
TRBJ1-1 . TRBV29-1 few TGCAGCGCCGGAACGGGGTACACTGAAGCTTTCTTT CSAGTGYTEAFF